This passage covers 13 T cell receptor beta chains from one sample sequenced in a study of blood T cell repertoires in COVID-19. The method was immunoSEQ multiplex PCR; TCRdb's version includes in-frame clones alone and lacks a portion of them. The data contain 200,000 to 250,000 clones, under 90% of them singletons. The sample was peripheral blood. These receptors were collected from a woman in her sixties or seventies who had recovered from COVID-19.

This chain joins TRBV7-2 and TRBJ1-3; the D is unclear. The CDR3 has 14 residues. Germline loops: CDR1 SGHTA, CDR2 FQGNSA. V was trimmed by 4 bases and J by 2 bases, leaving 9 bases between them. CDR3 coding DNA: TGTGCCAGCAGCTCCCCAGGTCCTGGAAACACCATATATTTT. As protein: CASSSPGPGNTIYF. The full variable domain, in which reference TRBV7-2 and TRBJ1-3 provide the parts outside the CDR3, is GAGVSQSPSNKVTEKGKDVELRCDPISGHTALYWYRQSLGQGLEFLIYFQGNSAPDKSGLPSDRFSAERTGGSVSTLTIQRTQQEDSAVYLCASSSPGPGNTIYFGEGSWLTVV.

The rearrangement joins TRBV6-6 to TRBJ1-5, with 11 bases lining up with TRBD1. V lost 6 bases, J lost 0 bases, and 19 bases stayed unmatched. The CDR3 loop spans 21 amino acids. In germline, CDR1 is MNHNY, CDR2 SVGAGI (reference sequence). The CDR3 reads CASSQGVGQGANGGSNQPQHF. The CDR3 nucleotides read TGTGCCAGCAGCCAAGGCGTAGGACAGGGGGCGAACGGGGGTAGCAATCAGCCCCAGCATTTT.

This clone was recorded once. The V call is TRBV11-2, the J call TRBJ1-4; tentative D call: TRBD1 (5 bases). Germline CDR1 and CDR2: SGHAT and FQNNGV. Trimming took 1 base from V and 2 from J, leaving 8 bases between them. The CDR3 length is 15 residues. The CDR3 loop reads CASSLGGLTNEKLFF. The CDR3 bases are TGTGCCAGCAGCTTAGGGGGACTCACTAATGAAAAACTGTTTTTT.

This chain links TRBV4-2 with TRBJ2-3, with D possibly being TRBD2 (6 bases). Trimming took off 0 bases at V and 4 bases at J, with 14 bases between the two ends. The CDR3 has 16 amino acids. CDR1 is LGHNA and CDR2 is YNFKEQ in the germline V gene. CDR3 region: CASSQDRLVGADTQYF. For the CDR3, the DNA is TGTGCCAGCAGCCAAGATAGACTAGTCGGCGCAGATACGCAGTATTTT.

The V call is TRBV4-1, the J call TRBJ2-1; 10 positions agree with TRBD2. The V and J ends lost 1 base and 7 bases, in that order; junction bases with no gene match: 4. Germline lookup yields CDR1 MGHRA and CDR2 YSYEKL. The CDR3 has 15 residues. The CDR3 protein is CASSQGLAGVNEQFF. The DNA for the CDR3 is TGCGCCAGCAGCCAAGGGCTAGCGGGGGTGAATGAGCAGTTCTTC.

This rearrangement joins TRBV2 to TRBJ2-4; D is perhaps TRBD1 (5 bases). The CDR3 extends over 13 amino acids. Germline values: CDR1 SNHLY, CDR2 FYNNEI. Trimming cost V 3 bases and J 9 bases, with 12 bases left between them. The CDR3 DNA follows: TGTGCCAGCAGTGAGGACAATTGGGGCATTCAGTACTTC. It codes for CASSEDNWGIQYF.

The chain combines TRBV3-1 (or the pseudogene TRBV3-2) with TRBJ1-6; D perhaps matches TRBD1 (5 bases). Trimming removed 0 bases from V and 7 bases from J, with 7 bases in between. Germline CDR1 is LGHDT and CDR2 is YNNKEL (reference sequence). The length of the CDR3 is 14 residues. CDR3 sequence: CASSQEGGNSPLHF. In nucleotides, the CDR3 is TGTGCCAGCAGCCAAGAGGGGGGGAATTCACCCCTCCACTTT.

This chain joins TRBV7-8 and TRBJ2-3, with D perhaps TRBD1 (5 bases). The V gene lost 3 bases and the J gene lost 8 bases, with 18 bases spanning the gap. CDR1 is SGHVS, CDR2 FQNEAQ, per germline. The CDR3 extends over 15 amino acids. The CDR3 sequence is CASSFSSIGARTQYF. The CDR3 bases are TGTGCCAGCAGCTTTAGTAGTATAGGGGCACGTACGCAGTATTTT.

This CDR3 is CASSLSDRQETQYF. DNA of the CDR3: TGTGCCAGCAGTTTATCGGACAGACAAGAGACCCAGTACTTC. The chain joins TRBV27 to TRBJ2-5; TRBD1 is a possible D gene (6 bases). The germline V and J ends were trimmed by 0 bases and 2 bases, with 7 bases remaining between them. The CDR3 covers 14 residues. Germline V CDR1 and CDR2: MNHEY, SMNVEV (reference sequence).

This sequence joins TRBV4-2 and TRBJ1-1; D gene ambiguous. Trimming removed 1 base from V and 2 bases from J, with 5 bases in between. Germline V gives CDR1 LGHNA, CDR2 YNFKEQ. The CDR3 runs 13 residues. CDR3 in amino acids: CASSQVINTEAFF. CDR3 in DNA: TGTGCCAGCAGCCAAGTAATTAACACTGAAGCTTTCTTT.

The chain is built from TRBV9 and TRBJ2-1; D is possibly TRBD1 (5 bases). Germline V gene sequence: CDR1 SGDLS, CDR2 YYNGEE. The CDR3 runs to 17 residues. V was cut by 0 bases and J by 7 bases, with 20 bases left in between. DNA of the CDR3: TGTGCCAGCAGCGTAGGGGGTGGGGCAGGGTCAGGGAATGAGCAGTTCTTC. Its protein is CASSVGGGAGSGNEQFF.

This clone was seen only a few times. The J gene is TRBJ2-3, the V gene TRBV2; no definite D call. V dropped 3 bases and J dropped 7 bases, with 8 bases sitting between them. CDR3 length: 12 residues. CDR1 is SNHLY, CDR2 FYNNEI, per germline. CDR3 region: CASSDRLNTQYF. DNA for the CDR3: TGTGCCAGCAGTGATCGGTTAAATACGCAGTATTTT. The complete variable domain, with remaining parts taken from reference TRBV2 and TRBJ2-3, reads EPEVTQTPSHQVTQMGQEVILRCVPISNHLYFYWYRQILGQKVEFLVSFYNNEISEKSEIFDDQFSVERPDGSNFTLKIRSTKLEDSAMYFCASSDRLNTQYFGPGTRLTVL.

J is TRBJ1-1 and V is TRBV19; maybe TRBD1 (6 bases). With 0 bases removed from V and 7 bases from J, the gap between germline ends came to 9 bases. Looked up from germline, CDR1 is LNHDA and CDR2 is SQIVND (reference sequence). The CDR3 consists of 13 residues. CDR3 nucleotides: TGTGCCAGTAGTATAGACACAGGGCTTGAAGCTTTCTTT. The encoded protein is CASSIDTGLEAFF. Full variable domain (outside the CDR3, taken from reference TRBV19 and TRBJ1-1): DGGITQSPKYLFRKEGQNVTLSCEQNLNHDAMYWYRQDPGQGLRLIYYSQIVNDFQKGDIAEGYSVSREKKESFPLTVTSAQKNPTAFYLCASSIDTGLEAFFGQGTRLTVV.